The 7 T cell receptor beta chains listed next were all sequenced from one sample in a study of tissue T cells after allogeneic stem cell transplantation. Profiled with immunoSEQ multiplex PCR; TCRdb holds only in-frame clones, not every one. The table lists about 16,000 clones, roughly two thirds of them singletons. The sequenced sample consisted of spleen. These receptors originate from a female BALB/c mouse in good health. The strain's MHC haplotype is H2-d.

In this sample, this clone turned up a few times. The gene names here belong to mouse. Sequencing ends 1 residue short of the CDR3 end; the germline J gene provides the rest. The rearrangement joins TRBV13-1 to TRBJ2-7; 10 bases align to TRBD1. From germline, CDR1 is NSHNY and CDR2 SYGAGN. V was clipped by 1 base and J by 4 bases; unmatched bases: 2. The CDR3 consists of 14 residues. The CDR3 DNA, read in part, is TGTGCCAGCAGTGATCGGGACAGGGGTTATGAACAGTAC. Amino acids: CASSDRDRGYEQY. The full CDR3 is CASSDRDRGYEQYF.

For this clone: The listed genes are named as in mouse. The read finishes 1 residue shy of the CDR3 end, and the germline J gene is used to complete it. This chain links TRBV24 with TRBJ2-5, with 12 bases aligning to TRBD2. Unmatched junction bases numbered 0, after V lost 1 base and J lost 1 base. Germline CDR1 reads KGHTA; CDR2 reads FRNEEI. This CDR3 has 16 residues. The CDR3 sequence is CASSLWDWGDQDTQYF. The DNA read from the CDR3 is TGTGCCAGCAGTCTGTGGGACTGGGGGGACCAAGACACCCAGTAC.

This clone has more than one count but fewer than ten. Mouse gene names apply. The read comes to an end 1 residue before the CDR3 does, leaving the germline J gene to fill in the end. This chain links TRBV29 with TRBJ2-1; D is ambiguous. Trimming took 1 base from V and 0 from J, leaving 7 bases between them. The CDR3 consists of 15 residues. Germline assignment: CDR1 MSHET and CDR2 SYDVDS. Partial CDR3 DNA: TGTGCTAGCAGTTTATTTCAGGATAACTATGCTGAGCAGTTC. Protein product: CASSLFQDNYAEQF. The entire CDR3 sequence reads CASSLFQDNYAEQFF.

On this clone: Genes and germline come from the mouse. The observed sequence ends 1 residue before the CDR3 terminus, with the missing tail filled in from the germline J gene. The chain couples TRBV5 to TRBJ1-6; D unclear. TRBJ1-6 belongs to the ORF category, with a function that is uncertain. Germline-derived CDR1 and CDR2 are LGHNA and YNLKQL (reference sequence). The CDR3 consists of 16 residues. V lost 0 bases and J lost 6, with 12 bases in between. CDR3 DNA (partial): TGTGCCAGCAGCCAAGATCTCAGGTTAGGTAATTCGCCCCTCTAC. This translates into CASSQDLRLGNSPLY. The CDR3 in its entirety is CASSQDLRLGNSPLYF.

Details on this clone: Each gene name is a mouse one. The DNA ends 1 residue before the CDR3 does, and the rest of the CDR3 is filled in from the germline J gene. J is TRBJ2-5 and V is TRBV19; 13 bases line up with TRBD2. Per germline, CDR1 FNHDT and CDR2 SITEND (reference sequence). V lost 4 bases to trimming and J lost 2 bases; unmatched junction nucleotides: 4. This CDR3 has 16 amino acids. CDR3 DNA (partial): TGTGCCAGCAGTCTCGGACTGGGGGGGCGCCAAGACACCCAGTAC. This sequence encodes CASSLGLGGRQDTQY. The complete CDR3 protein is CASSLGLGGRQDTQYF. Filled out from reference TRBV19 and TRBJ2-5, the complete variable domain reads GGIITQTPKFLIGQEGQKLTLKCQQNFNHDTMYWYRQDSGKGLRLIYYSITENDLQKGDLSEGYDASREKKSSFSLTVTSAQKNEMAVFLCASSLGLGGRQDTQYFGPGTRLLVL.

As regards this clone: Gene names denote mouse genes. The CDR3 is cut off 1 residue early in the read; its end comes from the germline J gene. V usage is TRBV13-3 and J usage is TRBJ2-5; 9 bases map to TRBD1. CDR3 length: 15 amino acids. V gave up 4 bases and J gave up 1 base; unmatched junction bases: 4. Looked up from germline, CDR1 is NNHDY and CDR2 is SYVADS. CDR3 region: CASSRTGDDQDTQYF. The CDR3 bases that were read are TGTGCCAGCAGTAGGACAGGGGATGACCAAGACACCCAGTAC.

Of note for this clone: Mouse names are used for the genes. The missing CDR3 end, 1 residue past where the read stops, is filled in from the germline J gene. V is TRBV13-1 and J is TRBJ1-1, with 8 bases aligning to TRBD1. CDR1 and CDR2 (germline): NSHNY, SYGAGN. This CDR3 is built from 15 residues. Trimming at V came to 3 bases and at J to 3 bases, leaving 7 bases not matched to a gene. The CDR3 protein is CASSGTGRGDTEVFF. The DNA read from the CDR3 is TGTGCCAGCAGTGGGACAGGGAGGGGAGACACAGAAGTCTTC.